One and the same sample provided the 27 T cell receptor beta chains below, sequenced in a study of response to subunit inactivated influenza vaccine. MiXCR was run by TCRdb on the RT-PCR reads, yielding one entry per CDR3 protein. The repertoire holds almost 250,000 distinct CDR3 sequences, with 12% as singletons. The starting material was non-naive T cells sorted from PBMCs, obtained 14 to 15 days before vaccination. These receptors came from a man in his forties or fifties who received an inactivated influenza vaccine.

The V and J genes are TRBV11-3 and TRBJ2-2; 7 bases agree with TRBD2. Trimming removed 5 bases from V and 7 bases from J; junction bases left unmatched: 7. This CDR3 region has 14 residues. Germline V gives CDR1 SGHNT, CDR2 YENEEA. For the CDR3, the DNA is TGTGCCAGCAGCAACCCCTGGACTAGCGGGGAGCTGTTTTTT. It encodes CASSNPWTSGELFF. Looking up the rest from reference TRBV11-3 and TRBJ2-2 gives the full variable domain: EAGVVQSPRYKIIEKKQPVAFWCNPISGHNTLYWYLQNLGQGPELLIRYENEEAVDDSQLPKDRFSAERLKGVDSTLKIQPAELGDSAVYLCASSNPWTSGELFFGEGSRLTVL.

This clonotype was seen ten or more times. The CDR3 DNA reads TGTGCCAGCAGCAAACAGGGGATCACTGAAGCTTTCTTT. This translates into CASSKQGITEAFF. The chain recombines TRBV12-3 or TRBV12-4 with TRBJ1-1; TRBD1 matches 7 bases. V was pared by 6 bases and J by 4 bases, with 5 bases of the junction left unmatched. The CDR3 totals 13 residues.

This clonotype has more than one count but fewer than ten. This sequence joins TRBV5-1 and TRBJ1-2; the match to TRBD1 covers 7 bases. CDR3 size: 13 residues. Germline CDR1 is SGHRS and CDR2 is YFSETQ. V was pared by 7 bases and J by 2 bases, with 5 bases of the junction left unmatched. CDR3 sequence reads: CASGPQGNYGYTF. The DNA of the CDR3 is TGCGCCAGCGGCCCACAGGGGAACTATGGCTACACCTTC.

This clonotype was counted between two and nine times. Here the CDR3 reads CASSLVQGDWAFF. DNA for the CDR3: TGCGCCAGCAGCTTGGTCCAGGGGGACTGGGCTTTCTTT. The V and J genes are TRBV5-1 and TRBJ1-1; 7 positions agree with TRBD1. Trimming cost V 0 bases and J 11 bases; bases outside gene matches: 7. The CDR3 length is 13 residues. Germline V lookup: CDR1 SGHRS, CDR2 YFSETQ. The full variable domain, completed using reference TRBV5-1 and TRBJ1-1, is KAGVTQTPRYLIKTRGQQVTLSCSPISGHRSVSWYQQTPGQGLQFLFEYFSETQRNKGNFPGRFSGRQFSNSRSEMNVSTLELGDSALYLCASSLVQGDWAFFGQGTRLTVV.

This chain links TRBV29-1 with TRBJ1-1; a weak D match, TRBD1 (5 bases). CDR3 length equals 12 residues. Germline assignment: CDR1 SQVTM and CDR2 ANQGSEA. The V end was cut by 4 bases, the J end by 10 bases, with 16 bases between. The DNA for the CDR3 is TGCAGCGTTGTAGGGGCGACCCATGGAGCTTTCTTT. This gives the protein CSVVGATHGAFF.

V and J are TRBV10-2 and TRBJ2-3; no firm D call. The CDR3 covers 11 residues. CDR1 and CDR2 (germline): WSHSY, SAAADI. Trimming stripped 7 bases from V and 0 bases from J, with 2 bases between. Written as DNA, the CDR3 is TGCGCCAGCACAAGCACAGATACGCAGTATTTT. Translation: CASTSTDTQYF.

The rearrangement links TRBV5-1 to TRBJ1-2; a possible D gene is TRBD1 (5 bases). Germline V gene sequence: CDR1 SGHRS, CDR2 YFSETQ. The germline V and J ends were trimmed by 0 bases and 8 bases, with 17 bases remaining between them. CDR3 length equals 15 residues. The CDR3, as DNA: TGCGCCAGCAGCTTGGAAGCCGGGGGGTATGAAGGCTACACCTTC. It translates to CASSLEAGGYEGYTF.

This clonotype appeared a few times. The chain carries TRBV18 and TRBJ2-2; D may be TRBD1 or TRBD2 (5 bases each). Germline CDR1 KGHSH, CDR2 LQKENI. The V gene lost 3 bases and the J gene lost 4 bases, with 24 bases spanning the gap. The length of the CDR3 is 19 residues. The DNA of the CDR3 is TGTGCCAGCTCACCCTTTGCAGGGAGACCCACCAAGAGCACCGGGGAGCTGTTTTTT. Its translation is CASSPFAGRPTKSTGELFF. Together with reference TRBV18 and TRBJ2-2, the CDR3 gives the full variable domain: NAGVMQNPRHLVRRRGQEARLRCSPMKGHSHVYWYRQLPEEGLKFMVYLQKENIIDESGMPKERFSAEFPKEGPSILRIQQVVRGDSAAYFCASSPFAGRPTKSTGELFFGEGSRLTVL.

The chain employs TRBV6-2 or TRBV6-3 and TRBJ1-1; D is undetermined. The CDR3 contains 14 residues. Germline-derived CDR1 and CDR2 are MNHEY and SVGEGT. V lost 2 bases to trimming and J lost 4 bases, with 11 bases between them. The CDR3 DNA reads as TGTGCCAGCAGTTACGGGAAAATCCGCACTGAAGCTTTCTTT. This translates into CASSYGKIRTEAFF.

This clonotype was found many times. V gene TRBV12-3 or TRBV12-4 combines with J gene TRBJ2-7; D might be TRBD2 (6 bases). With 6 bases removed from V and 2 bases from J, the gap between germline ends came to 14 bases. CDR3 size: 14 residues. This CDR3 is CASSLETGAYEQYF. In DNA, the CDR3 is TGTGCCAGCAGCCTAGAGACGGGAGCCTACGAGCAGTACTTC.

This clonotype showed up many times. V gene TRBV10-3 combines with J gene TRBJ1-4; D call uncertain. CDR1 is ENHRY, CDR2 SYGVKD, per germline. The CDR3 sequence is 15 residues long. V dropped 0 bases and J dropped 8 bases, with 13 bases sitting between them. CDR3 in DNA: TGTGCCATCAGTGAGTCCTCCGGACCGGAAGAAAAACTGTTTTTT. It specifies CAISESSGPEEKLFF.

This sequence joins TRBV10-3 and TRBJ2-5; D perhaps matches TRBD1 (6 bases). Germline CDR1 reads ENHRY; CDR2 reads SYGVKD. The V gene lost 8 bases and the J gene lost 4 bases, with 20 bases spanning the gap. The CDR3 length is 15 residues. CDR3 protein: CAIAHTTGGGETQYF. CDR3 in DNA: TGTGCCATCGCCCACACGACAGGTGGAGGAGAGACCCAGTACTTC.

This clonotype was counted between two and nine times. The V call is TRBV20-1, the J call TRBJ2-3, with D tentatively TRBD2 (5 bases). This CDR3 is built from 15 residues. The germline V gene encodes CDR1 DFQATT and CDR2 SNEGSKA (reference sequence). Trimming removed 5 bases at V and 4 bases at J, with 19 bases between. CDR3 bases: TGCAGTGCTCACGGACTGGCCCCTGTGGCAGATACGCAGTATTTT. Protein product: CSAHGLAPVADTQYF.

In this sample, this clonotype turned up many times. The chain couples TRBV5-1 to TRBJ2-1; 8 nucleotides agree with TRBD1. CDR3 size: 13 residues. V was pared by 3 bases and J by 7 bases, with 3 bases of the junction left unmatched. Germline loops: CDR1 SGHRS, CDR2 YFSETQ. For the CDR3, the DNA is TGCGCCAGCAGCTCCTGGACAGGGAATGAGCAGTTCTTC. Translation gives CASSSWTGNEQFF.

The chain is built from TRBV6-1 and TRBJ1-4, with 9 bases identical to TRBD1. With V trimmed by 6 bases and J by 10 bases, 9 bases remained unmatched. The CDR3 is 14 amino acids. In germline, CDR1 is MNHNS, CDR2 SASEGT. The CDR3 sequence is CASSPGTGRGKLFF. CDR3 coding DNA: TGTGCCAGCAGCCCCGGGACAGGGCGAGGAAAACTGTTTTTT.

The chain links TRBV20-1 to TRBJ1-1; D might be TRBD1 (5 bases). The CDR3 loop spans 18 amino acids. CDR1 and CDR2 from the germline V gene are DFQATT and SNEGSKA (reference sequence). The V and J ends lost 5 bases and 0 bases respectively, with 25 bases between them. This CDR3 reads CSAPGTAGFRPLNTEAFF. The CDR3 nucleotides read TGCAGTGCTCCCGGGACTGCAGGCTTTCGCCCGCTGAACACTGAAGCTTTCTTT.

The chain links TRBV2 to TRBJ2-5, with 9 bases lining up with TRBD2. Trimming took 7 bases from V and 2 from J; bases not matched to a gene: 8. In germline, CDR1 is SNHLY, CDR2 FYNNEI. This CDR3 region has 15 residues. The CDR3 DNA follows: TGTGCCAGCAATCCAATAGCGGGGGCACAAGAGACCCAGTACTTC. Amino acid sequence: CASNPIAGAQETQYF.

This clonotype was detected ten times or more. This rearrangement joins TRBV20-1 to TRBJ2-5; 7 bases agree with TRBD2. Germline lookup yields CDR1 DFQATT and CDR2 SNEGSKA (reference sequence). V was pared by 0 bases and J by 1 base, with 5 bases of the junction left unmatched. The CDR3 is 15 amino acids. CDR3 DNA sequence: TGCAGTGCTAGAGAGTTCGGCGGGGGCCAAGAGACCCAGTACTTC. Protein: CSAREFGGGQETQYF.

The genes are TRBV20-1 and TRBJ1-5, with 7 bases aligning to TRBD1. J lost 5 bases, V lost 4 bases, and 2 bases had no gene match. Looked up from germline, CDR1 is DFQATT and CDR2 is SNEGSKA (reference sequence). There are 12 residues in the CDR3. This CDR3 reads CSAKTGDQPQHF. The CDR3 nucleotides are TGCAGTGCTAAAACAGGGGATCAGCCCCAGCATTTT.

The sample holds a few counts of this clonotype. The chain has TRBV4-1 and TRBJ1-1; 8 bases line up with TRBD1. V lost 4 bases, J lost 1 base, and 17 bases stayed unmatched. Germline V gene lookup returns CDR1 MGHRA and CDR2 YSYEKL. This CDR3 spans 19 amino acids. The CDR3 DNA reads TGCGCCAGCAGCCTCGTTCACGGGACAGGAGGGGAAAAGAACACTGAAGCTTTCTTT. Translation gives CASSLVHGTGGEKNTEAFF.

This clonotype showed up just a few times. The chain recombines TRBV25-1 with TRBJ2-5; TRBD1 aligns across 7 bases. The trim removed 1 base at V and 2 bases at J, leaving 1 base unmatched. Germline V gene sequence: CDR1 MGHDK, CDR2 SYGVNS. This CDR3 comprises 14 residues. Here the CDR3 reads CASSELGQQETQYF. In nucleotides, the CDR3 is TGTGCCAGCAGTGAATTGGGACAGCAAGAGACCCAGTACTTC.

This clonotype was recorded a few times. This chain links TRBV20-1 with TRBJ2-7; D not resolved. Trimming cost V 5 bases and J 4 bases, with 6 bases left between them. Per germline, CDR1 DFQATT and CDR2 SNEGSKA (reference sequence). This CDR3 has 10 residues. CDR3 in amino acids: CSAAQYEQYF. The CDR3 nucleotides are TGCAGTGCTGCCCAATACGAGCAGTACTTC.

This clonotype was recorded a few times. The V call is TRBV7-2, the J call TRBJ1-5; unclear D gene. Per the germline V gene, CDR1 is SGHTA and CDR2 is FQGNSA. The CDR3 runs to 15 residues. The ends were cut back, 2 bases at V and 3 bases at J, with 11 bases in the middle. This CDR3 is CASSLSSWDNQPQHF. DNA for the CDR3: TGTGCCAGCAGCTTAAGTTCTTGGGACAATCAGCCCCAGCATTTT.

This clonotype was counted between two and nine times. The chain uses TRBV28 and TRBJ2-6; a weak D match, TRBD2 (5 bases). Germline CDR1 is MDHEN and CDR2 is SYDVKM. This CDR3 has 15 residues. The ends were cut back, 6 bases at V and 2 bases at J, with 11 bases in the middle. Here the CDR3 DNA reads TGTGCCAGCAGGGTTGCCGGGGCTGGGGCCAACGTCCTGACTTTC. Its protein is CASRVAGAGANVLTF.

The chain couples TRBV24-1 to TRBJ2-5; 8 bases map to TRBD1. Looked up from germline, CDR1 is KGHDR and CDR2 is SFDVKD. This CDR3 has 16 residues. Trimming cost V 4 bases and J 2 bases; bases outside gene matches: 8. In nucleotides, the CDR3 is TGTGCCACCAGTGACGCCGGACAGGGAGGACAAGAGACCCAGTACTTC. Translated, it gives CATSDAGQGGQETQYF.

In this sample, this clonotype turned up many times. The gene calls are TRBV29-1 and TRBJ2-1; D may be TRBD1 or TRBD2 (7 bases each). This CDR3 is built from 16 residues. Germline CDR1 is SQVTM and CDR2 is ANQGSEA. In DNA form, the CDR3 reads TGCAGTTTTGGGGGGGAGACAGGGCGGGCATACAATGAGCAGTTCTTC. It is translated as CSFGGETGRAYNEQFF.

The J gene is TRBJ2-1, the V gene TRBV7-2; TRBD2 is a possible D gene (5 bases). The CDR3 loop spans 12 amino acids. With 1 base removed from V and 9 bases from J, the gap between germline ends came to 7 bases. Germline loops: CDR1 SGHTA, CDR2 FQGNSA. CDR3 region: CASSLVLAEQFF. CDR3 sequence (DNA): TGTGCCAGCAGCTTAGTGCTAGCTGAGCAGTTCTTC.